These T cell receptor beta chains were read from a single sample in a study of blood T cell repertoires in COVID-19. Some clones are missing from TCRdb's copy, which holds only in-frame ones; the method was immunoSEQ multiplex PCR. This table holds over 80,000 clones, around 87% found once. The sample comprised peripheral blood. Receptors were obtained from a human donor in a cohort sampled during active COVID-19. Both conserved end residues are part of each CDR3. Fields, in order: J gene, clone size, V gene, D gene, CDR3 protein, CDR3 DNA. D genes are given only for firm matches. Clone sizes are given selectively: once, few, many, or a class where the clone is expanded.

j_gene: TRBJ1-2; abundance: .; v_gene: TRBV3-1/TRBV3-2; d_gene: .; CDR3aa: CASSPGANYGYTF; CDR3nt: TGTGCCAGCAGCCCGGGGGCTAACTATGGCTACACCTTC
j_gene: TRBJ2-1; abundance: .; v_gene: TRBV10-2; d_gene: TRBD2; CDR3aa: CASSGLAGGNEQFF; CDR3nt: TGCGCCAGCAGCGGACTAGCGGGCGGCAATGAGCAGTTCTTC
j_gene: TRBJ2-3; abundance: .; v_gene: TRBV18; d_gene: .; CDR3aa: CASSPATGTDTQYF; CDR3nt: TGTGCCAGCTCACCAGCGACAGGCACAGATACGCAGTATTTT
j_gene: TRBJ1-5; abundance: .; v_gene: TRBV19; d_gene: .; CDR3aa: CASRGARDTRGDSNQPQHF; CDR3nt: TGTGCCAGTAGGGGCGCCAGGGACACTCGGGGGGATAGCAATCAGCCCCAGCATTTT
j_gene: TRBJ2-1; abundance: .; v_gene: TRBV7-2; d_gene: .; CDR3aa: CASSLGWGVYNEQFF; CDR3nt: TGTGCCAGCAGCTTAGGATGGGGGGTCTACAATGAGCAGTTCTTC
j_gene: TRBJ2-2; abundance: .; v_gene: TRBV7-3; d_gene: TRBD1; CDR3aa: CASSPEIHRGTGELFF; CDR3nt: TGTGCCAGCAGCCCAGAAATTCACAGGGGAACCGGGGAGCTGTTTTTT
j_gene: TRBJ2-5; abundance: .; v_gene: TRBV11-3; d_gene: .; CDR3aa: CASSLDRGGLETQYF; CDR3nt: TGTGCCAGCAGCTTAGATCGCGGAGGGTTGGAGACCCAGTACTTC
j_gene: TRBJ1-3; abundance: .; v_gene: TRBV25-1; d_gene: .; CDR3aa: CASSLQGLSGNTIYF; CDR3nt: TGTGCCAGCAGTTTGCAGGGCCTCTCTGGAAACACCATATATTTT
j_gene: TRBJ1-5; abundance: .; v_gene: TRBV18; d_gene: .; CDR3aa: CASSPPGDNTGNQPQHF; CDR3nt: TGTGCCAGCTCACCACCGGGGGACAACACTGGAAATCAGCCCCAGCATTTT
j_gene: TRBJ2-1; abundance: .; v_gene: TRBV28; d_gene: TRBD2; CDR3aa: CASGRLAGGDYNEQFF; CDR3nt: TGTGCCAGCGGACGACTAGCGGGAGGGGACTACAATGAGCAGTTCTTC
j_gene: TRBJ1-2; abundance: .; v_gene: TRBV28; d_gene: .; CDR3aa: CASSPPPGGVGYTF; CDR3nt: TGTGCCAGCAGTCCCCCCCCGGGGGGGGTTGGCTACACCTTC
j_gene: TRBJ2-7; abundance: .; v_gene: TRBV3-1/TRBV3-2; d_gene: TRBD2; CDR3aa: CASSQGSGSDYEQYF; CDR3nt: TGTGCCAGCAGCCAAGGAAGCGGGAGTGACTACGAGCAGTACTTC
j_gene: TRBJ2-7; abundance: .; v_gene: TRBV2; d_gene: TRBD1; CDR3aa: CASNQGQIIYEQYF; CDR3nt: TGTGCCAGCAATCAGGGACAGATTATCTACGAGCAGTACTTC
j_gene: TRBJ2-3; abundance: .; v_gene: TRBV28; d_gene: .; CDR3aa: CASSIFGGTDTQYF; CDR3nt: TGTGCCAGCAGCATCTTCGGGGGCACAGATACGCAGTATTTT
j_gene: TRBJ1-1; abundance: .; v_gene: TRBV5-1; d_gene: .; CDR3aa: CASSLATPGDRNTEAFF; CDR3nt: TGCGCCAGCAGCTTGGCCACCCCCGGGGATCGGAACACTGAAGCTTTCTTT
j_gene: TRBJ1-2; abundance: once; v_gene: TRBV29-1; d_gene: .; CDR3aa: CSLGLGGDGYTF; CDR3nt: TGCAGTCTGGGCTTGGGAGGGGATGGCTACACCTTC
j_gene: TRBJ1-2; abundance: .; v_gene: TRBV19; d_gene: .; CDR3aa: CASSIDSWGPGYTF; CDR3nt: TGTGCCAGTAGTATAGATTCCTGGGGGCCTGGCTACACCTTC
j_gene: TRBJ1-1; abundance: .; v_gene: TRBV4-3; d_gene: TRBD1; CDR3aa: CASSQGQGTTSGAFF; CDR3nt: TGCGCCAGCAGCCAGGGACAGGGGACGACCTCCGGGGCTTTCTTT
j_gene: TRBJ1-5; abundance: .; v_gene: TRBV6-2/TRBV6-3; d_gene: .; CDR3aa: CASSYGGDYSPQHF; CDR3nt: TGTGCCAGCAGTTACGGGGGGGACTACTCGCCCCAGCATTTT
j_gene: TRBJ2-7; abundance: .; v_gene: TRBV18; d_gene: TRBD2; CDR3aa: CASSPGLGGSYEQYF; CDR3nt: TGTGCCAGCTCACCCGGACTAGGAGGCTCCTACGAGCAGTACTTC
j_gene: TRBJ1-5; abundance: .; v_gene: TRBV19; d_gene: TRBD1; CDR3aa: CASSRGTENQPQHF; CDR3nt: TGTGCCAGTAGTAGAGGGACAGAAAATCAGCCCCAGCATTTT
j_gene: TRBJ2-1; abundance: .; v_gene: TRBV2; d_gene: .; CDR3aa: CASGWYPQAHEQFF; CDR3nt: TGTGCCAGCGGGTGGTACCCTCAAGCGCATGAGCAGTTCTTC
j_gene: TRBJ1-2; abundance: .; v_gene: TRBV7-2; d_gene: .; CDR3aa: CASSLNFRHQGGGYTF; CDR3nt: TGTGCCAGCAGCTTAAACTTTCGGCACCAAGGGGGAGGCTACACCTTC
j_gene: TRBJ1-5; abundance: few; v_gene: TRBV9; d_gene: TRBD1; CDR3aa: CASSLSGTGNQPQHF; CDR3nt: TGTGCCAGCAGCCTGAGCGGGACAGGGAACCAGCCCCAGCATTTT
j_gene: TRBJ1-1; abundance: .; v_gene: TRBV5-5; d_gene: TRBD1; CDR3aa: CASSFNQGALGEAFF; CDR3nt: TGTGCCAGCAGCTTCAATCAGGGGGCGTTGGGTGAAGCTTTCTTT
j_gene: TRBJ2-3; abundance: .; v_gene: TRBV5-4; d_gene: TRBD1; CDR3aa: CASSWDRSTDTQYF; CDR3nt: TGTGCCAGCAGCTGGGACAGAAGCACAGATACGCAGTATTTT
j_gene: TRBJ2-4; abundance: once; v_gene: TRBV6-1; d_gene: .; CDR3aa: CASSEEGRGGVAKNIQYF; CDR3nt: TGTGCCAGCAGTGAAGAGGGTCGCGGAGGCGTAGCCAAAAACATTCAGTACTTC
j_gene: TRBJ1-2; abundance: .; v_gene: TRBV11-3; d_gene: .; CDR3aa: CASSQQITATNYGYTF; CDR3nt: TGTGCCAGCAGCCAGCAAATAACAGCTACTAACTATGGCTACACCTTC
j_gene: TRBJ2-1; abundance: .; v_gene: TRBV7-8; d_gene: TRBD2; CDR3aa: CASSQSSSGGPYNEQFF; CDR3nt: TGTGCCAGCAGCCAATCCAGTAGCGGGGGCCCCTACAATGAGCAGTTCTTC
j_gene: TRBJ2-2; abundance: .; v_gene: TRBV19; d_gene: TRBD2; CDR3aa: CASSWRERTGELFF; CDR3nt: TGTGCCAGTAGTTGGCGGGAGAGGACCGGGGAGCTGTTTTTT
j_gene: TRBJ1-2; abundance: .; v_gene: TRBV28; d_gene: TRBD1; CDR3aa: CASSSFRGDNYGYTF; CDR3nt: TGTGCCAGCAGTTCCTTCAGGGGGGATAACTATGGCTACACCTTC
j_gene: TRBJ2-5; abundance: .; v_gene: TRBV10-3; d_gene: TRBD2; CDR3aa: CAISEGLARETQYF; CDR3nt: TGTGCCATCAGTGAGGGACTAGCCCGAGAGACCCAGTACTTC
j_gene: TRBJ1-1; abundance: .; v_gene: TRBV28; d_gene: .; CDR3aa: CASRTTGPEAFF; CDR3nt: TGTGCCAGCAGAACGACAGGTCCTGAAGCTTTCTTT
j_gene: TRBJ1-5; abundance: .; v_gene: TRBV15; d_gene: .; CDR3aa: CATSRSRQLSNQPQHF; CDR3nt: TGTGCCACCAGCAGAAGCCGACAGCTTAGCAATCAGCCCCAGCATTTT
j_gene: TRBJ2-3; abundance: .; v_gene: TRBV7-9; d_gene: TRBD2; CDR3aa: CASSYGGYTDTQYF; CDR3nt: TGTGCCAGCAGCTACGGGGGGTACACAGATACGCAGTATTTT
j_gene: TRBJ2-2; abundance: .; v_gene: TRBV6-5; d_gene: TRBD2; CDR3aa: CASSLTSGGIPGELFF; CDR3nt: TGTGCCAGCAGTTTAACTAGCGGGGGGATCCCCGGGGAGCTGTTTTTT
j_gene: TRBJ2-4; abundance: once; v_gene: TRBV10-3; d_gene: .; CDR3aa: CAISEGPWDIQYF; CDR3nt: TGTGCCATCAGTGAGGGGCCCTGGGACATTCAGTACTTC
j_gene: TRBJ2-2; abundance: .; v_gene: TRBV6-4; d_gene: TRBD2; CDR3aa: CASSSSGRGTGELFF; CDR3nt: TGTGCCAGCAGTAGTAGCGGGAGAGGAACCGGGGAGCTGTTTTTT
j_gene: TRBJ2-1; abundance: .; v_gene: TRBV6-2/TRBV6-3; d_gene: TRBD1; CDR3aa: CASSGGQGAGVYNEQFF; CDR3nt: TGTGCCAGCAGTGGGGGACAGGGGGCAGGAGTCTACAATGAGCAGTTCTTC
j_gene: TRBJ2-5; abundance: .; v_gene: TRBV20-1; d_gene: TRBD2; CDR3aa: CSASGGRALETQYF; CDR3nt: TGCAGTGCTAGTGGCGGGAGGGCCTTGGAGACCCAGTACTTC
j_gene: TRBJ1-5; abundance: .; v_gene: TRBV19; d_gene: .; CDR3aa: CASSFHGDQPQHF; CDR3nt: TGTGCCAGTAGTTTTCACGGAGATCAGCCCCAGCATTTT
j_gene: TRBJ1-2; abundance: once; v_gene: TRBV3-1/TRBV3-2; d_gene: TRBD1; CDR3aa: CASSRMTDRARSNYGYTF; CDR3nt: TGTGCCAGCAGCCGCATGACGGACAGGGCTCGATCTAACTATGGCTACACCTTC
j_gene: TRBJ1-2; abundance: .; v_gene: TRBV4-2; d_gene: .; CDR3aa: CASSQELTGYHF; CDR3nt: TGTGCCAGCAGCCAAGAACTCACAGGCTATCACTTC
j_gene: TRBJ1-2; abundance: .; v_gene: TRBV4-2; d_gene: TRBD1; CDR3aa: CANRRQPQGADYGYTF; CDR3nt: TGTGCCAACAGACGTCAACCACAGGGGGCGGACTATGGCTACACCTTC
j_gene: TRBJ2-1; abundance: .; v_gene: TRBV7-6; d_gene: TRBD2; CDR3aa: CASSLLAGLSYNEQFF; CDR3nt: TGTGCCAGCAGCTTACTAGCGGGCCTCTCCTACAATGAGCAGTTCTTC
j_gene: TRBJ2-3; abundance: .; v_gene: TRBV5-4; d_gene: TRBD2; CDR3aa: CASSLAGGSDTQYF; CDR3nt: TGTGCCAGCAGCTTAGCGGGAGGGTCGGATACGCAGTATTTT
j_gene: TRBJ1-1; abundance: .; v_gene: TRBV7-8; d_gene: .; CDR3aa: CASSLRSRGIYTEAFF; CDR3nt: TGTGCCAGCAGCTTACGGTCGCGGGGGATCTACACTGAAGCTTTCTTT
j_gene: TRBJ2-3; abundance: .; v_gene: TRBV24-1; d_gene: .; CDR3aa: CATAGGQSTDTQYF; CDR3nt: TGTGCCACCGCGGGGGGACAGAGCACAGATACGCAGTATTTT
j_gene: TRBJ2-7; abundance: .; v_gene: TRBV5-1; d_gene: .; CDR3aa: CASSLIQGGYEQYF; CDR3nt: TGCGCCAGCAGCTTGATACAGGGGGGGTACGAGCAGTACTTC
j_gene: TRBJ1-4; abundance: .; v_gene: TRBV2; d_gene: TRBD1; CDR3aa: CASSSGQEGSEKLFF; CDR3nt: TGTGCCAGCAGTTCCGGACAGGAAGGGAGTGAAAAACTGTTTTTT
j_gene: TRBJ2-6; abundance: once; v_gene: TRBV10-3; d_gene: .; CDR3aa: CAISAEYSGANVLTF; CDR3nt: TGTGCCATCAGTGCAGAATACTCTGGGGCCAACGTCCTGACTTTC
j_gene: TRBJ1-2; abundance: once; v_gene: TRBV20-1; d_gene: .; CDR3aa: CSVPTGGGYTF; CDR3nt: TGCAGTGTCCCGACCGGGGGGGGCTACACCTTC